This T cell receptor beta chain was captured in a study of control samples from healthy donors and cancer patients. As to this clone: Other DNA variants within this sample encode the same CDR3.

The protocol was immunoSEQ multiplex PCR, while the TCRdb copy is restricted to in-frame clones and leaves out a portion. The table has 90,000 or so clones, 86% seen once; the top ten hold 1.3%. The CDR3 loop spans 15 amino acids. The V end lost 0 bases, the J end lost 2 bases, and 9 bases lay between the germline ends. Per the germline V gene, CDR1 is MNHEY and CDR2 is SVGEGT. The TCR comes from a woman aged 45 to 65 in good health. Specimen: blood. The chain joins TRBV6-2 or TRBV6-3 to TRBJ2-3; D is possibly TRBD1 (5 bases). CDR3 sequence (DNA): TGTGCCAGCAGTTACTCAGGGGTCTCCACAGATACGCAGTATTTT. Protein: CASSYSGVSTDTQYF.